The 12 T cell receptor beta chains given below trace back to one sample, sequenced in a study of T cell responses to AZD1222 COVID-19 vaccine. TCRdb's copy holds only in-frame clones and misses some; the assay was immunoSEQ multiplex PCR. Of about 150,000 clones in the sample, over 90% were seen once. The material was peripheral blood, obtained on day 0 of AZD1222 vaccination. Receptors originate from an adult in good health.

The chain joins TRBV19 to TRBJ1-2, with D tentatively TRBD1 (5 bases). The CDR3 is made up of 15 amino acids. Germline V gene data show CDR1 as LNHDA and CDR2 as SQIVND (reference sequence). V dropped 2 bases and J dropped 4 bases, with 14 bases sitting between them. The CDR3 sequence is CASSITEGESYGYTF. In DNA form, the CDR3 reads TGTGCCAGTAGTATAACCGAAGGGGAGAGCTATGGCTACACCTTC.

This clone was seen once. This sequence joins TRBV4-2 and TRBJ2-7; TRBD1 aligns across 7 bases. The germline gives CDR1 LGHNA, CDR2 YNFKEQ. There are 15 residues in the CDR3. V shed 4 bases, J shed 5 bases, and the junction held 11 bases outside the gene matches. CDR3 nucleotide sequence: TGTGCCAGCAGCCCACCCCACCGACAGGGCCACGAGCAGTACTTC. Translating it yields CASSPPHRQGHEQYF.

V usage is TRBV11-3 and J usage is TRBJ2-3; D ambiguous. V was pared by 5 bases and J by 1 base, with 10 bases between. The CDR3 runs 14 residues. The V gene's germline CDR1 is SGHNT and CDR2 YENEEA. The CDR3 region has the DNA TGTGCCAGCAGCCCGGCGGTAGGCACAGATACGCAGTATTTT. Its translation: CASSPAVGTDTQYF.

This clone came up once. V and J are TRBV28 and TRBJ2-1, with 10 bases fitting TRBD2. Losses at the gene ends were 3 bases for V and 9 bases for J; bases not matched to a gene: 11. Germline CDR1 is MDHEN and CDR2 is SYDVKM. The CDR3 has 16 residues. The CDR3 nucleotides are TGTGCCAGCAGTTTCCTTGCTAGCGGGGGTGACGGTGAGCAGTTCTTC. It encodes CASSFLASGGDGEQFF.

The V and J genes are TRBV18 and TRBJ2-6; the D is unclear. Per the germline V gene, CDR1 is KGHSH and CDR2 is LQKENI. The CDR3 is 13 residues long. The V end lost 3 bases, the J end lost 4 bases, and 4 bases lay between the germline ends. The chain's CDR3 is CASSPAGANVLTF. The DNA for the CDR3 is TGTGCCAGCTCACCGGCGGGGGCCAACGTCCTGACTTTC.

This chain links TRBV11-2 with TRBJ2-1; D possibly matches TRBD1 or TRBD2 (5 bases each). The germline V gene encodes CDR1 SGHAT and CDR2 FQNNGV. V lost 4 bases to trimming and J lost 10 bases, with 17 bases between them. This CDR3 spans 14 amino acids. The CDR3 region has the DNA TGTGCCAGCAGCTGGGGGATGACAGCTCGAGAGCAGTTCTTC. This gives the protein CASSWGMTAREQFF.

The chain recombines TRBV6-5 with TRBJ1-2; maybe TRBD1 (6 bases). V was clipped by 6 bases and J by 4 bases, with 15 bases between them. The CDR3 runs to 14 residues. CDR1 is MNHEY and CDR2 is SVGAGI in the germline V gene. This CDR3 is CASSYQGGGYGYTF. As DNA, the CDR3 is TGTGCCAGCAGCTACCAAGGGGGGGGCTATGGCTACACCTTC.

This rearrangement joins TRBV7-2 to TRBJ1-1; TRBD1 is a possible D gene (6 bases). CDR3 length equals 16 residues. V was clipped by 0 bases and J by 4 bases, with 15 bases between them. Germline assignment: CDR1 SGHTA and CDR2 FQGNSA. DNA for the CDR3: TGTGCCAGCAGCTTAGCGATGGCGGGAGGGGGCACTGAAGCTTTCTTT. Amino acids: CASSLAMAGGGTEAFF.

This clone was picked up a small number of times. The chain employs TRBV28 and TRBJ2-7; D may correspond to TRBD1 or TRBD2 (5 bases each). CDR3 length: 15 amino acids. Looked up from germline, CDR1 is MDHEN and CDR2 is SYDVKM. Trimming cost V 6 bases and J 5 bases, with 20 bases left between them. The CDR3 bases are TGTGCCAGCAGCCCTACTATAGGGGACGGAGACGAGCAGTACTTC. Its translation is CASSPTIGDGDEQYF. The full variable domain, in which reference TRBV28 and TRBJ2-7 provide the parts outside the CDR3, is DVKVTQSSRYLVKRTGEKVFLECVQDMDHENMFWYRQDPGLGLRLIYFSYDVKMKEKGDIPEGYSVSREKKERFSLILESASTNQTSMYLCASSPTIGDGDEQYFGPGTRLTVT.

The table lists this clone with a count of one. The rearrangement links TRBV9 to TRBJ1-2; D possibly corresponds to TRBD1 (5 bases). The CDR3 is made up of 13 amino acids. V was clipped by 0 bases and J by 7 bases, with 10 bases between them. The V gene's germline CDR1 is SGDLS and CDR2 YYNGEE. The CDR3 DNA is TGTGCCAGCAGCGTAGCAGGGATTAGTGGCTACACCTTC. It encodes CASSVAGISGYTF. The full variable domain, rest sourced from reference TRBV9 and TRBJ1-2, is DSGVTQTPKHLITATGQRVTLRCSPRSGDLSVYWYQQSLDQGLQFLIQYYNGEERAKGNILERFSAQQFPDLHSELNLSSLELGDSALYFCASSVAGISGYTFGSGTRLTVV.

The V and J genes are TRBV5-8 and TRBJ1-1, with a possible D match to TRBD1 (6 bases). CDR1 and CDR2 (germline): SGHTS, YDEGEE. This CDR3 contains 14 residues. Trimming took 4 bases from V and 0 from J, leaving 10 bases between them. CDR3 protein: CASSTGTLNTEAFF. CDR3 bases: TGTGCCAGCAGCACCGGGACATTGAACACTGAAGCTTTCTTT. The full variable domain, with the rest looked up from reference TRBV5-8 and TRBJ1-1, is EAGVTQSPTHLIKTRGQQATLRCSPISGHTSVYWYQQALGLGLQFLLWYDEGEERNRGNFPPRFSGRQFPNYSSELNVNALELEDSALYLCASSTGTLNTEAFFGQGTRLTVV.

CDR3 region: CASSIVGRPNTEAFF. In DNA form, the CDR3 reads TGTGCCAGTAGTATAGTTGGCCGACCGAACACTGAAGCTTTCTTT. V is TRBV19 and J is TRBJ1-1; D gene ambiguous. Trimming removed 1 base at V and 1 base at J, with 10 bases between. Germline CDR1 LNHDA, CDR2 SQIVND (reference sequence). The CDR3 runs to 15 residues.